This T cell receptor (beta chain) was documented in a study of OX40 agonist ivuxolimab in advanced cancers. About the study: There were three patients with partial responses, one having hepatocellular carcinoma and two cutaneous melanoma. Overall study findings and caveats: In the 0.1 to 3.0 mg/kg range, CD4+ and CD8+ blood T cells had expanded clonally by week 6. There were, on average, more expanded clones in CD8+ T cells than in CD4+.

This clone was seen a handful of times. The target antigen is unknown. Using immunoSEQ multiplex PCR, the repertoire was profiled, and TCRdb retains in-frame clones only, with some absent. Among under 75,000 clones listed, around nine tenths were seen once. V was cut by 7 bases and J by 0 bases, with 13 bases left in between. CDR1 and CDR2 from the germline V gene are MDHEN and SYDVKM. The CDR3 has 15 residues. On cycle 4 day 1 and cycle 7 day 1, as well as at baseline, blood was sampled. The chain joins TRBV28 to TRBJ2-1; weak D call: TRBD2 (6 bases). The sample was CD4+ or CD8+ T cells sorted from blood, taken in a trial of the OX40 agonist ivuxolimab. This TCR was sampled from an adult with an advanced solid tumor such as melanoma, head and neck, liver or kidney cancer. The CDR3 here is CASKGGSGSYNEQFF. CDR3 in DNA: TGTGCCAGCAAGGGCGGTAGCGGCTCCTACAATGAGCAGTTCTTC.